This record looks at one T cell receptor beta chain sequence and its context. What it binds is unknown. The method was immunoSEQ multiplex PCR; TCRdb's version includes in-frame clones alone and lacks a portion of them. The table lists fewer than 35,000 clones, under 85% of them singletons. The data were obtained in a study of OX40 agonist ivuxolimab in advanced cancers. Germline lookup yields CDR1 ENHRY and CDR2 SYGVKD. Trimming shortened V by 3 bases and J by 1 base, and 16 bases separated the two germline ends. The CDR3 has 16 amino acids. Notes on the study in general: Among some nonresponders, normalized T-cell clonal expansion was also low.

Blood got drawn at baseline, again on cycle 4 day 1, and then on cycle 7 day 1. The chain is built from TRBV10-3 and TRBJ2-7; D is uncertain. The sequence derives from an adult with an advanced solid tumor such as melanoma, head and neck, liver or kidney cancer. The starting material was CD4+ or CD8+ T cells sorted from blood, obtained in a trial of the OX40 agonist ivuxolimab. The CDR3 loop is CAISDQIGVASYEQYF. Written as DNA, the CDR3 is TGTGCCATCAGTGATCAAATTGGGGTGGCGTCCTACGAGCAGTACTTC.